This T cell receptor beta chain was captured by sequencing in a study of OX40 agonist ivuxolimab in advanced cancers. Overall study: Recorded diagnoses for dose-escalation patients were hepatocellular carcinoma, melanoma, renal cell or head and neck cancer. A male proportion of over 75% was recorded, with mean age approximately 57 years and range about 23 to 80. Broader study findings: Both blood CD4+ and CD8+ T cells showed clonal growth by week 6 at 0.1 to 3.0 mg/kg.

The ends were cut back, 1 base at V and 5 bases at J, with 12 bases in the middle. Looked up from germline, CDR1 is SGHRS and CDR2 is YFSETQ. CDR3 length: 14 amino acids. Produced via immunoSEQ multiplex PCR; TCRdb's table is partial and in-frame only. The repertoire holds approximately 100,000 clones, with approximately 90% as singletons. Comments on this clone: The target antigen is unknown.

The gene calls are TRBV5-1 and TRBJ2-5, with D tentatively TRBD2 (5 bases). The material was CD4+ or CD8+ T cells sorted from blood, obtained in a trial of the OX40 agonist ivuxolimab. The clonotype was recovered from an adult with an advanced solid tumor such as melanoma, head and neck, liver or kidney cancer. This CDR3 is CASSLSVGEETQYF. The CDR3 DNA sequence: TGCGCCAGCAGCTTGTCGGTGGGAGAGGAGACCCAGTACTTC.